This record looks at one T cell receptor beta chain sequence and its context. Its antigen remains unidentified. This entry belongs to a study of cytomegalovirus exposure and HLA in healthy donors. Findings of the study overall: When analyzed later, a missense DCLRE1C variant was found to be linked to TCR beta V- and J-gene trimming.

V lost 7 bases and J 0 bases, leaving 17 bases between the germline ends. This CDR3 spans 16 amino acids. Germline CDR1 SGDLS, CDR2 YYNGEE. Amplification used 60 Vbeta primers and 13 Jbeta primers. The repertoire was sequenced with immunoSEQ multiplex PCR; TCRdb's copy has only in-frame clones and lacks some. The data show 100,000 to 150,000 clones, around four fifths seen once. This sequence originates from a male donor in good health and CMV-seronegative. The genes are TRBV9 and TRBJ2-1; D possibly corresponds to TRBD1 (7 bases). The specimen sequenced was PBMCs. CDR3 amino acids: CASHRGGTSSYNEQFF. CDR3 nucleotides: TGTGCCAGCCACAGGGGCGGGACAAGCTCCTACAATGAGCAGTTCTTC.